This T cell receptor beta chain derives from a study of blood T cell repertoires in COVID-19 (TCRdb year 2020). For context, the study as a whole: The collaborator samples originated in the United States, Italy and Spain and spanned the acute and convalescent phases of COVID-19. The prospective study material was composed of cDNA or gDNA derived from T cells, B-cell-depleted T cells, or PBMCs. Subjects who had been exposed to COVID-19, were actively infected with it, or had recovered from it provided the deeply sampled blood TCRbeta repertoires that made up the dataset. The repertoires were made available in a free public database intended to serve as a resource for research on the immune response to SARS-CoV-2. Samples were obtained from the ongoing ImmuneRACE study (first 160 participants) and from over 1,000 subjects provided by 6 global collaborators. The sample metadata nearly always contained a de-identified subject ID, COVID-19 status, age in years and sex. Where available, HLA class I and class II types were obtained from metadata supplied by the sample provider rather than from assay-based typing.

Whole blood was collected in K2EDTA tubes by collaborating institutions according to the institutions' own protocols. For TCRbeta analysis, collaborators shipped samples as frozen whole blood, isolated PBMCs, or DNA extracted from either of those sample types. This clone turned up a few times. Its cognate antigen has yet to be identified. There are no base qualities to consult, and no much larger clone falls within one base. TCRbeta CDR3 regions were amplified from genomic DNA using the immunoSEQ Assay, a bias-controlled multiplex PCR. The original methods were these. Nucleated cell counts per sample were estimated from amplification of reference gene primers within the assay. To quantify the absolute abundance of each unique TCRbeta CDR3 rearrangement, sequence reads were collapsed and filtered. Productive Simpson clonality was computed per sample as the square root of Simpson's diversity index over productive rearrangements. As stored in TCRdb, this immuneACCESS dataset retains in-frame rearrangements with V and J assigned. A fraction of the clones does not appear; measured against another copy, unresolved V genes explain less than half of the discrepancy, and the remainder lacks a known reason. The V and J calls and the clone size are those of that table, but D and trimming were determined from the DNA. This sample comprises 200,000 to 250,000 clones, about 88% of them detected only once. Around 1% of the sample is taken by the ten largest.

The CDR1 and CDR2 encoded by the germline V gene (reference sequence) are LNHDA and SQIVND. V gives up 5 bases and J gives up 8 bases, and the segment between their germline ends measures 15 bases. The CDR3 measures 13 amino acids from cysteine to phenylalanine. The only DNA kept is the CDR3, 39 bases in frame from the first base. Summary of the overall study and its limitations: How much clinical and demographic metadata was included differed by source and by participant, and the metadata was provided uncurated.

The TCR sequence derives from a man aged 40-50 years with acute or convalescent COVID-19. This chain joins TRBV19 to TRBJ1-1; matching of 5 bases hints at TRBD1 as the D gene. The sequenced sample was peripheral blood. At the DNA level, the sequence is TGTGCCAGTAGTTCTCAGGGTTTCGGCGAAGCTTTCTTT. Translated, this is CASSSQGFGEAFF. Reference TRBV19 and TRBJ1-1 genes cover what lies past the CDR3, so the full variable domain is DGGITQSPKYLFRKEGQNVTLSCEQNLNHDAMYWYRQDPGQGLRLIYYSQIVNDFQKGDIAEGYSVSREKKESFPLTVTSAQKNPTAFYLCASSSQGFGEAFFGQGTRLTVV.